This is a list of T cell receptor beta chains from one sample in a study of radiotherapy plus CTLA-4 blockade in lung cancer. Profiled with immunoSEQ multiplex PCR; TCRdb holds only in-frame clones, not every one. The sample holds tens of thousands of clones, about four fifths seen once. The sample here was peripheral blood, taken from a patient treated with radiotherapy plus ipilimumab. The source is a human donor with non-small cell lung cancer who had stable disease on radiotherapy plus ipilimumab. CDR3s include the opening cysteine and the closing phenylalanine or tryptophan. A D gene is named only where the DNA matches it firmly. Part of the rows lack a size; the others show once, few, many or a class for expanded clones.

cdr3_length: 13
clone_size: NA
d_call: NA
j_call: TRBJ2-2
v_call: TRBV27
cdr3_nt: TGTGCCAGCAACAGGGGAGGCACCGGGGAGCTGTTTTTT
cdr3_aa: CASNRGGTGELFF

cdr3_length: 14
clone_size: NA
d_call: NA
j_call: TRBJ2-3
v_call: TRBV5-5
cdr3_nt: TGTGCCAGCAGCTTGCACAGTAGCACAGATACGCAGTATTTT
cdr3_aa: CASSLHSSTDTQYF

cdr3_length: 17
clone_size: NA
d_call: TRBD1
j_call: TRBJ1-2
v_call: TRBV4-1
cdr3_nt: TGCGCCAGCAGCCAGGCATATGGACAGGGGGCCTACTATGGCTACACCTTC
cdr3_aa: CASSQAYGQGAYYGYTF

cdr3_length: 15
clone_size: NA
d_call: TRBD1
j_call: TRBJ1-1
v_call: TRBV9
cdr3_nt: TGTGCCAGCAGCGCCCGAACAGGGGCCCGGGGTGAAGCTTTCTTT
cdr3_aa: CASSARTGARGEAFF

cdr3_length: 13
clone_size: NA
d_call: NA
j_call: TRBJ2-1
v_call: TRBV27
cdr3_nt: TGTGCCAGCAGTTTTATTGGACAGTTTGAGCAGTTCTTC
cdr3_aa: CASSFIGQFEQFF

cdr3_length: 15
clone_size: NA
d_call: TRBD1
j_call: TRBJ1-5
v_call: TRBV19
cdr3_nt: TGTGCCAGCATTCTACGACAGGGGGGCAATCAGCCCCAGCATTTT
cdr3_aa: CASILRQGGNQPQHF

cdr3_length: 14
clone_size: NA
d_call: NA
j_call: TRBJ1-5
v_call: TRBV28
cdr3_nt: TGTGCCACCCAATCTACCCGGGGCAATCAGCCCCAGCATTTT
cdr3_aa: CATQSTRGNQPQHF

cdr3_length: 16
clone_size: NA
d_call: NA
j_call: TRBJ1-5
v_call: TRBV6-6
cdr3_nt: TGTGCCAGCAGTTACCCACAGGGCCCAACCAACCAGCCCCAGCATTTT
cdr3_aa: CASSYPQGPTNQPQHF

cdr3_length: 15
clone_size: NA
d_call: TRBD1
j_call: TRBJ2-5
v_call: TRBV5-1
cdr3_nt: TGCGCCAGCAGACGGACAGGGGAGGACCAAGAGACCCAGTACTTC
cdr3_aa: CASRRTGEDQETQYF

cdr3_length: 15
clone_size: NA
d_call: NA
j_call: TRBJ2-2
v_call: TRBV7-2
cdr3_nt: TGTGCCAGCACCACCGGGGGTTCTGGCACCGGGGAGCTGTTTTTT
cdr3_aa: CASTTGGSGTGELFF

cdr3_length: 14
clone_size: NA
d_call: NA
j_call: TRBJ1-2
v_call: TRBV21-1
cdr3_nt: TGTGCCAGCAGCAAAGAAGAAGGGGCCTATGGCTACACCTTC
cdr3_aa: CASSKEEGAYGYTF

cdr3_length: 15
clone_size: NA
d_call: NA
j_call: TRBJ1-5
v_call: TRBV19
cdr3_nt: TGTGCCAGTACCCAACCAGGGATTAGCAATCAGCCCCAGCATTTT
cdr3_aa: CASTQPGISNQPQHF

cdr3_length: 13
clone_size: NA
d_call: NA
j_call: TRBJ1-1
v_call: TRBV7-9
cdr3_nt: TGTGCCAGCAGCTTAGGAGAGAACACTGAAGCTTTCTTT
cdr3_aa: CASSLGENTEAFF

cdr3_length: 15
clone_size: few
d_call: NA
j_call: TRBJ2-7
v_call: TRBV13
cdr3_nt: TGTGCCAGCAGCCCCAGACAGGAGTTGTACTACGAGCAGTACTTC
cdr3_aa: CASSPRQELYYEQYF

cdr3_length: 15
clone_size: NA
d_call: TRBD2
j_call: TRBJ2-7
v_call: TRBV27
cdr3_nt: TGTGCCAGCAGTTCCTTTAGCGGGAGCTCCTACGAGCAGTACTTC
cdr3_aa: CASSSFSGSSYEQYF

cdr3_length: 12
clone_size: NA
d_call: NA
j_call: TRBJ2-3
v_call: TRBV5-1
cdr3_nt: TGCGCCAGCAGCTTGGAAATAGATACGCAGTATTTT
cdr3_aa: CASSLEIDTQYF

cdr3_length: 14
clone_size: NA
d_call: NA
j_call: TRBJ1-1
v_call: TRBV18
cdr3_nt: TGTGCCAGCTCATCGGCCAACTTGAACACTGAAGCTTTCTTT
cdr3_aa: CASSSANLNTEAFF

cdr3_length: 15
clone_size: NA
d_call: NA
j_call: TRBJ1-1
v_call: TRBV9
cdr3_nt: TGTGCCAGCAGCGTATTCGCAGGAGGGAACACTGAAGCTTTCTTT
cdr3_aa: CASSVFAGGNTEAFF

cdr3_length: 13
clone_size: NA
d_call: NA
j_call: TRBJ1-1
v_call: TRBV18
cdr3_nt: TGTGCCAGCTCACCACCGATGGAGGGAAAGGCTTTCTTT
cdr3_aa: CASSPPMEGKAFF

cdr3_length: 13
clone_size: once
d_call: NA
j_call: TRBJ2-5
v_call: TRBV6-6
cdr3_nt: TGTGCCAGCAGACTTTCAACCCAAGAGACCCAGTACTTC
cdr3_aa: CASRLSTQETQYF

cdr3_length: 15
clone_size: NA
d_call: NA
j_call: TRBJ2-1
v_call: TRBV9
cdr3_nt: TGTGCCAGCAGCGCTCGTGGCAGGGGCCACAATGAGCAGTTCTTC
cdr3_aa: CASSARGRGHNEQFF

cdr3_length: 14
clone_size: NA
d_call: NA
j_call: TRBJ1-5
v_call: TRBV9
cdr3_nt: TGTGCCAGCAGCGTAGGACAGGGCAATCAGCCCCAGCATTTT
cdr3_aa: CASSVGQGNQPQHF

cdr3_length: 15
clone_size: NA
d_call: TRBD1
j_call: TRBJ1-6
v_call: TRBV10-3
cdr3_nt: TGTGCCATCAGTGAGGGGACAGGGAAAAATTCACCCCTCCACTTT
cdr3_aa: CAISEGTGKNSPLHF

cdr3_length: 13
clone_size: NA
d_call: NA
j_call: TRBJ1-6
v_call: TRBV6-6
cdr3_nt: TGTGCCAGCAGTAGGGTTTTCGATTCACCCCTCCACTTT
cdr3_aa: CASSRVFDSPLHF

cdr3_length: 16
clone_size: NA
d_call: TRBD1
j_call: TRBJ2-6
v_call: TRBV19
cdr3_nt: TGTGCCACCAACCGGGACAGGGGTTCTGGGGCCAACGTCCTGACTTTC
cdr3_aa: CATNRDRGSGANVLTF

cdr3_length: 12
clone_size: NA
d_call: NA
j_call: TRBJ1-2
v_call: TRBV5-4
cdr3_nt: TGTGCCAGCAGCCATCCTAACTATGGCTACACCTTC
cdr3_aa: CASSHPNYGYTF

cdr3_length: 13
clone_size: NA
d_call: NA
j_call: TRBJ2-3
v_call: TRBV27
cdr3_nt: TGTGCCAGCAGTTTATCGGGCCACCCCACGCAGTATTTT
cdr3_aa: CASSLSGHPTQYF

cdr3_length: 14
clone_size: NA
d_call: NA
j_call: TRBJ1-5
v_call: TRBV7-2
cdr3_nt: TGTGCCAGCAGCTTATCGGGTCGTCGGGAGCCCCAGCATTTT
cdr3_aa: CASSLSGRREPQHF

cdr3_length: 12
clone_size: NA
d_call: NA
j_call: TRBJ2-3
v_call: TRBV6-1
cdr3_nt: TGTGCCAGCCGGCGGAGCACAGATACGCAGTATTTT
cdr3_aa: CASRRSTDTQYF

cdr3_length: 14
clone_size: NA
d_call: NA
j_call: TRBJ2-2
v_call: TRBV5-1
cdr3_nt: TGCGCCAGCAGCTCCGAGGGGAACACCGGGGAGCTGTTTTTT
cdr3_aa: CASSSEGNTGELFF

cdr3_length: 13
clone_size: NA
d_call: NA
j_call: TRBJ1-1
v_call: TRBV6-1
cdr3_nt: TGTGCCAGCAGATGGACAGTCAACACTGAAGCTTTCTTT
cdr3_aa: CASRWTVNTEAFF

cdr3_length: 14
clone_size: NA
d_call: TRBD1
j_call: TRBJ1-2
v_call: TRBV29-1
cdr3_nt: TGCAGCGTCGATTGGGACAGTTTTAACTATGGCTACACCTTC
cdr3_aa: CSVDWDSFNYGYTF

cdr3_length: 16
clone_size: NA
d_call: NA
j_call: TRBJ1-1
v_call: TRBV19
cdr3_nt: TGTGCCACCCACCCACCGGGACTCTCAGAGAGCGCTGAAGCTTTCTTT
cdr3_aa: CATHPPGLSESAEAFF

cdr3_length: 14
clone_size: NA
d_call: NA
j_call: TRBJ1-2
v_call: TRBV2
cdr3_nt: TGTGCCAGCACCGAGACAGGCGGCAGCTATGGCTACACCTTC
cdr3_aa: CASTETGGSYGYTF

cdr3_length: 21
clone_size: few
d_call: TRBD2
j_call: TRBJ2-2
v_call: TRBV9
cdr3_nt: TGTGCCAGCAGCGTAGATTATCGTAGCGGGGGTACACTCGCGAACACCGGGGAGCTGTTTTTT
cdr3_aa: CASSVDYRSGGTLANTGELFF

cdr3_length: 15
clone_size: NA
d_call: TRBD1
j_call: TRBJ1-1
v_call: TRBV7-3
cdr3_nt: TGTGCCAGCAGCCCGGGACAGGGGGGCCCCACTGAAGCTTTCTTT
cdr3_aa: CASSPGQGGPTEAFF

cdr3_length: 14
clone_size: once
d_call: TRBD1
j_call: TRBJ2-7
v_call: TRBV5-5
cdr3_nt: TGTGCCAGCAGCAGTCCGGGACAGGGATACGAGCAGTACTTC
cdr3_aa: CASSSPGQGYEQYF

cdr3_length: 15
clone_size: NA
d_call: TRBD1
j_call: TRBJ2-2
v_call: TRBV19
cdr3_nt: TGTGCCAGTAGTAACCGACAGGGATGGACCGGGGAGCTGTTTTTT
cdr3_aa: CASSNRQGWTGELFF

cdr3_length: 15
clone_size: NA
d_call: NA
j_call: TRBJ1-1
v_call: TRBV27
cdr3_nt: TGTGCCAGCAGTTTATCCAGGGCGGGGGTCACTGAAGCTTTCTTT
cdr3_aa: CASSLSRAGVTEAFF

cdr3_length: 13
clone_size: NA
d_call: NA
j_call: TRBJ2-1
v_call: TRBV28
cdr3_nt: TGTGCCAGCGATCGAGCGGGTTACAATGAGCAGTTCTTC
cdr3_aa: CASDRAGYNEQFF

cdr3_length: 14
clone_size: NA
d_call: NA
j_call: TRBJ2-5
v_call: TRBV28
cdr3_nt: TGTGCCAGCAGTTTACACTCCGCTCCCCCAAAGCAGTACTTC
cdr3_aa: CASSLHSAPPKQYF

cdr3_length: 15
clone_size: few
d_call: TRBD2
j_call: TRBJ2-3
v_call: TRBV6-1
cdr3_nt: TGTGCCAGCAGTGGTCTAGCGGGGGGGCCAGATACGCAGTATTTT
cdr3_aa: CASSGLAGGPDTQYF

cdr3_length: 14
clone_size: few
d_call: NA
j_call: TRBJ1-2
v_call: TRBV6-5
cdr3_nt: TGTGCCAGCACGCGCGGGGGGGGAATCGATGGCTACACCTTC
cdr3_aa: CASTRGGGIDGYTF

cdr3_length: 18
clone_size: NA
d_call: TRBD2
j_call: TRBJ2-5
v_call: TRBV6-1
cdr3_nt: TGTGCCAGCAGTGAAGCGGTCGGACTAGCGGGACGGAGGGAGACCCAGTACTTC
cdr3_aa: CASSEAVGLAGRRETQYF

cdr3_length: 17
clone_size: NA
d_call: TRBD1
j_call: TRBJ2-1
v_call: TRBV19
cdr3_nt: TGTGCCAGTAGTACAGGTTTAGACAGGGCTTCCTACAATGAGCAGTTCTTC
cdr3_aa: CASSTGLDRASYNEQFF

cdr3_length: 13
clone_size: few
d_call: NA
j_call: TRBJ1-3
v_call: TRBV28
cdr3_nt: TGTGCCAGCAGTTTGGGTCCCGCGGACACCATATATTTT
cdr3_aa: CASSLGPADTIYF

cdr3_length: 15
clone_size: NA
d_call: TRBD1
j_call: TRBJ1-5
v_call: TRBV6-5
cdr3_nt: TGTGCCAGCAGCTCCCGGACAGGGCGGAATCAGCCCCAGCATTTT
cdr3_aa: CASSSRTGRNQPQHF

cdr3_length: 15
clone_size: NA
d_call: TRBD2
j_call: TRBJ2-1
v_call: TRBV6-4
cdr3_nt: TGTGCCAGCAGTGACGGGACTAGAGGTTACAATGAGCAGTTCTTC
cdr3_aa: CASSDGTRGYNEQFF

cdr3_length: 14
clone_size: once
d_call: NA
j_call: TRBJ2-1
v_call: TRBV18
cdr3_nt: TGTGCCAGCTCACCACAGTTTGGAGCAAATGAGCAGTTCTTC
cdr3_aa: CASSPQFGANEQFF

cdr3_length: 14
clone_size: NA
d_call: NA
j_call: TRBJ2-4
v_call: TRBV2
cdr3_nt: TGTGCCAGCAGGGCTACGGGCGTCAAAAACATTCAGTACTTC
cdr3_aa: CASRATGVKNIQYF

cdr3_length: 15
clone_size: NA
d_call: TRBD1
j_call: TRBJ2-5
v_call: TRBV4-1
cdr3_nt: TGCGCCAGCAGCCAAGGACAGGGCACGCAAGAGACCCAGTACTTC
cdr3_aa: CASSQGQGTQETQYF